Described below is a single T cell receptor (beta chain) sequence and its context. Its antigen is undetermined. The CDR3 length is 13 residues. V lost 7 bases, J lost 6 bases, and 4 bases stayed unmatched. CDR1 is LNHDA, CDR2 SQIVND, per germline (reference sequence). Per-sample assaying covered about 10^5 TCR templates. Profiled with immunoSEQ multiplex PCR; TCRdb holds only in-frame clones, not every one. This sample has some 41,000 clones, with roughly 90% found just once. The data are from a study of siplizumab effects on memory and regulatory T cells. Whole-study findings and limits: Phenotypic classification as naive or memory proved unattainable for roughly 75-97% of proliferating CD4+ or CD8+ clones. Suppressive function of proliferating Tregs from siplizumab cultures was not confirmed. Controls had approximately 27% Treg-derived mappable alloreactive CD4+ clones on average, versus about 70% with siplizumab.

This chain joins TRBV19 and TRBJ1-4, with 8 bases identical to TRBD1. This clonotype originated in a human donor in good health. The specimen sequenced was naive CD4+ T cells sorted from blood. The CDR3 reads CASKTGVDEKLFF. The CDR3 region has the DNA TGTGCCAGTAAGACAGGGGTAGATGAAAAACTGTTTTTT.